This T cell receptor beta chain emerged from a study of blood T cell repertoires in COVID-19. Looking at the study overall: Whether acute or convalescent, the COVID-19 samples came from the United States, Italy and Spain. PBMCs, B-cell-depleted T cells, or T cells provided the cDNA or gDNA that made up the material.

CDR1 is SQVTM, CDR2 ANQGSEA, per germline. This CDR3 comprises 13 residues. Trimming took 5 bases from V and 4 from J; bases not matched to a gene: 5. As processed by the authors: Estimation of nucleated cell counts relied on the amplification of reference gene primers. Repertoires were generated with immunoSEQ multiplex PCR, while TCRdb's copy carries only in-frame clones and drops some. V and J calls and clone size come straight from that table; D and trimming were deduced from the DNA. The sample shows 95,000 to 120,000 clones, about four fifths of them seen only once. The sequencing sample was made of peripheral blood. The chain couples TRBV29-1 to TRBJ1-2, with 9 bases that match TRBD1. The sequence derives from a woman aged 70-85 years with acute or convalescent COVID-19. The chain's CDR3 is CSVRDREGYGYTF. The DNA of the CDR3 is TGCAGCGTTAGGGACAGGGAAGGCTATGGCTACACCTTC.